One and the same sample provided the 24 T cell receptor beta chains below, sequenced in a study of shared clonotypes between healthy human individuals. The table came from immunoSEQ multiplex PCR; TCRdb's copy has only in-frame clones and leaves some out. The sample has about 1.5 million clones; 98% are singletons. The sequenced sample was naive CD4+ T cells sorted from blood. Subset reported: CD45RA+ positively selected. The receptors were gathered from a man aged 25-45 years in good health.

This chain links TRBV10-3 with TRBJ2-5, with a weak D call TRBD2 (5 bases). The CDR3 extends over 14 amino acids. Germline V gene data show CDR1 as ENHRY and CDR2 as SYGVKD. With 1 base removed from V and 4 bases from J, the gap between germline ends came to 10 bases. Here the CDR3 DNA reads TGTGCCATCAGTGAGTGGGAGATCAGAGAGACCCAGTACTTC. Its translation is CAISEWEIRETQYF.

The genes are TRBV5-1 and TRBJ2-3; D remains ambiguous. The CDR3 contains 15 residues. Germline V gives CDR1 SGHRS, CDR2 YFSETQ. The V gene lost 0 bases and the J gene lost 0 bases, with 8 bases spanning the gap. The DNA for the CDR3 is TGCGCCAGCAGCTTGGCCAAGGGAAGCACAGATACGCAGTATTTT. Translation gives CASSLAKGSTDTQYF. The variable domain in full, with the rest retrieved from reference TRBV5-1 and TRBJ2-3, is KAGVTQTPRYLIKTRGQQVTLSCSPISGHRSVSWYQQTPGQGLQFLFEYFSETQRNKGNFPGRFSGRQFSNSRSEMNVSTLELGDSALYLCASSLAKGSTDTQYFGPGTRLTVL.

The genes are TRBV28 and TRBJ1-1, with 7 nucleotides matching TRBD1. This CDR3 is 15 amino acids long. Germline lookup yields CDR1 MDHEN and CDR2 SYDVKM. J lost 8 bases, V lost 4 bases, and 13 bases had no gene match. CDR3 protein: CASSSHDRALYEAFF. The CDR3 nucleotides are TGTGCCAGCAGTTCCCACGACAGGGCTCTATACGAAGCTTTCTTT.

The chain recombines TRBV7-9 with TRBJ2-7; 11 bases fit TRBD1. This CDR3 region has 15 residues. The V gene end was trimmed by 5 bases and the J gene end by 6 bases; junction bases not matched to a gene: 9. The germline V gene encodes CDR1 SEHNR and CDR2 FQNEAQ (reference sequence). The DNA of the CDR3 is TGTGCCAGCAGCGCAACCGGGACAGGGGGTTTCGAGCAGTACTTC. This codes for CASSATGTGGFEQYF.

J is TRBJ2-7 and V is TRBV27, with 8 bases aligning to TRBD2. J was trimmed by 8 bases and V by 8 bases; bases with no gene match: 5. Germline CDR1 reads MNHEY; CDR2 reads SMNVEV (reference sequence). The CDR3 runs 11 residues. The CDR3 sequence: CASGTGGKQYF. DNA of the CDR3: TGTGCCAGCGGTACGGGGGGGAAGCAGTACTTC.

The chain joins TRBV11-2 to TRBJ1-4; 7 nucleotides agree with TRBD1. Losses at the gene ends were 5 bases for V and 6 bases for J; bases not matched to a gene: 9. Germline V gene data show CDR1 as SGHAT and CDR2 as FQNNGV. There are 15 residues in the CDR3. DNA of the CDR3: TGTGCCAGCAGCCTCTTGACAGGGCGGGATGAAAAACTGTTTTTT. It yields the protein CASSLLTGRDEKLFF.

The V call is TRBV28, the J call TRBJ2-1, with TRBD2 matching over 8 bases. Germline V gives CDR1 MDHEN, CDR2 SYDVKM. This CDR3 is built from 16 residues. The V segment lost 6 bases and the J segment 4 bases; nucleotides outside the gene matches: 11. The CDR3 sequence is CASRIPGTRGYNEQFF. CDR3 DNA: TGTGCCAGCAGAATCCCTGGGACTAGGGGGTACAATGAGCAGTTCTTC.

V usage is TRBV18 and J usage is TRBJ2-1; 9 bases are a match to TRBD2. The CDR3 has 17 amino acids. The V segment lost 5 bases and the J segment 3 bases; nucleotides outside the gene matches: 11. Germline V gene data show CDR1 as KGHSH and CDR2 as LQKENI. CDR3: CASSSLGISGSYNEQFF. Written as DNA, the CDR3 is TGTGCCAGCTCATCCCTCGGCATTAGCGGGAGCTACAATGAGCAGTTCTTC.

The genes are TRBV5-1 and TRBJ2-1; TRBD1 matches at 9 bases. The ends lost 0 bases at V and 9 bases at J; junction bases unmatched: 10. The CDR3 runs 16 residues. Germline loops: CDR1 SGHRS, CDR2 YFSETQ. CDR3 nucleotides: TGCGCCAGCAGCTTGGCGGTGACAGGGGGAAGGGTTGAGCAGTTCTTC. It specifies CASSLAVTGGRVEQFF.

V gene TRBV11-2 combines with J gene TRBJ2-5; 8 nucleotides line up with TRBD2. Unmatched junction bases numbered 9, after V lost 5 bases and J lost 4 bases. This CDR3 has 15 amino acids. CDR1 is SGHAT and CDR2 is FQNNGV in the germline V gene. CDR3 bases: TGTGCCAGCAGCCCGCCCGGGGGGGGAGGAGAGACCCAGTACTTC. It translates to CASSPPGGGGETQYF.

This clone was detected once. The chain joins TRBV6-4 to TRBJ2-2; a possible D gene is TRBD2 (5 bases). Germline CDR1 and CDR2: MRHNA and SNTAGT. The V gene lost 4 bases and the J gene lost 4 bases, with 10 bases spanning the gap. The CDR3 is 14 amino acids. Written as DNA, the CDR3 is TGTGCCAGCAGTGTCGGGGAGTTCACCGGGGAGCTGTTTTTT. Translated, it gives CASSVGEFTGELFF.

The chain carries TRBV6-6 and TRBJ1-1; 7 nucleotides agree with TRBD1. The ends lost 7 bases at V and 3 bases at J; junction bases unmatched: 8. Germline assignment: CDR1 MNHNY and CDR2 SVGAGI (reference sequence). CDR3 length: 14 residues. This CDR3 is CASTPGGGYTEAFF. The DNA for the CDR3 is TGTGCCAGCACCCCAGGGGGAGGGTACACTGAAGCTTTCTTT.

As to this clone: Other nucleotide sequences from this sample produce the same CDR3. The chain uses TRBV28 and TRBJ1-4; no clear D gene. V was clipped by 8 bases and J by 3 bases, with 7 bases between them. Germline loops: CDR1 MDHEN, CDR2 SYDVKM. The CDR3 extends over 12 amino acids. In DNA form, the CDR3 reads TGTGCCAGCTCTAGACCTAATGAAAAACTGTTTTTT. Translated: CASSRPNEKLFF.

The CDR3 loop is CASSTRRAGGSSEQYF. For the CDR3, the DNA is TGCGCCAGCAGCACCCGGAGAGCGGGAGGTAGTTCCGAGCAGTACTTC. The chain links TRBV4-1 to TRBJ2-7; 9 nucleotides match TRBD2. Trimming removed 5 bases from V and 6 bases from J; junction bases left unmatched: 14. This CDR3 spans 16 amino acids. Germline V lookup: CDR1 MGHRA, CDR2 YSYEKL.

The chain joins TRBV30 to TRBJ1-1; a possible D gene is TRBD1 (6 bases). Trimming stripped 3 bases from V and 2 bases from J, with 10 bases between. The CDR3 loop spans 13 amino acids. CDR1 GTSNPN and CDR2 SVGIG come from the germline V gene (reference sequence). The CDR3 loop is CAWRGHGNTEAFF. For the CDR3, the DNA is TGTGCCTGGAGGGGACACGGAAACACTGAAGCTTTCTTT.

The rearrangement uses TRBV28 and TRBJ1-2; 10 nucleotides align to TRBD1. The CDR3 covers 15 residues. J gave up 5 bases and V 7 bases, and 10 bases lay outside the gene matches. CDR1 is MDHEN, CDR2 SYDVKM, per germline. The CDR3 DNA sequence: TGTGCCAGCAATCTGCGACAGGGGGCTCGGTATGGCTACACCTTC. Translated, it gives CASNLRQGARYGYTF.

The chain has TRBV25-1 and TRBJ1-1, with D unclear. Germline V gives CDR1 MGHDK, CDR2 SYGVNS. The CDR3 consists of 13 residues. V lost 6 bases, J lost 4 bases, and 12 bases lay in between. CDR3 amino acids: CASSNLGSTEAFF. The DNA of the CDR3 is TGTGCCAGCAGCAACCTTGGCAGCACTGAAGCTTTCTTT.

The chain carries TRBV2 and TRBJ1-5; D not resolved. V was pared by 5 bases and J by 7 bases, with 12 bases between. Germline lookup yields CDR1 SNHLY and CDR2 FYNNEI. This CDR3 region has 13 residues. The CDR3 DNA is TGTGCCAGCAGTTACCAGGCCAGGCAGCCCCAGCATTTT. It codes for CASSYQARQPQHF. Variable domain in full (rest from reference TRBV2 and TRBJ1-5): EPEVTQTPSHQVTQMGQEVILRCVPISNHLYFYWYRQILGQKVEFLVSFYNNEISEKSEIFDDQFSVERPDGSNFTLKIRSTKLEDSAMYFCASSYQARQPQHFGDGTRLSIL.

The chain recombines TRBV5-4 with TRBJ2-4; weak D call: TRBD2 (6 bases). CDR1 is SGHNT and CDR2 is YYREEE in the germline V gene (reference sequence). Trimming took off 4 bases at V and 0 bases at J, with 14 bases between the two ends. The CDR3 totals 16 residues. The CDR3 coding sequence is TGTGCCAGCAGCCCGTCCAGCGGGCTAGCCAAAAACATTCAGTACTTC. Residues: CASSPSSGLAKNIQYF.

The V and J genes are TRBV4-3 and TRBJ2-3; no clear D gene. The germline V gene has CDR1 LGHNA and CDR2 YSLEER. This CDR3 spans 13 amino acids. Trimming took 2 bases from V and 3 from J, leaving 6 bases between them. CDR3 region: CASSQMGTDTQYF. CDR3 in DNA: TGCGCCAGCAGCCAAATGGGTACAGATACGCAGTATTTT.

The rearrangement uses TRBV19 and TRBJ1-5; TRBD1 matches at 7 bases. This CDR3 has 15 amino acids. Germline V lookup: CDR1 LNHDA, CDR2 SQIVND (reference sequence). Germline trimming cut 5 bases from V and 6 bases from J; bases unmatched to any gene: 10. Here the CDR3 DNA reads TGTGCCAGTAGTTTACAGGGGACTTCGGGTCAGCCCCAGCATTTT. As protein: CASSLQGTSGQPQHF. The full variable domain, with the rest looked up from reference TRBV19 and TRBJ1-5, is DGGITQSPKYLFRKEGQNVTLSCEQNLNHDAMYWYRQDPGQGLRLIYYSQIVNDFQKGDIAEGYSVSREKKESFPLTVTSAQKNPTAFYLCASSLQGTSGQPQHFGDGTRLSIL.

CDR3 region: CASSLSGRAAVDTQYF. The CDR3 nucleotides read TGTGCCAGCAGTCTTAGCGGGAGGGCCGCGGTAGATACGCAGTATTTT. The gene calls are TRBV5-4 and TRBJ2-3; TRBD2 agrees at 11 bases. The length of the CDR3 is 16 residues. Per the germline V gene, CDR1 is SGHNT and CDR2 is YYREEE (reference sequence). V was pared by 5 bases and J by 5 bases, with 10 bases of the junction left unmatched.

This chain links TRBV9 with TRBJ2-5; tentatively, D is TRBD2 (5 bases). Germline loops: CDR1 SGDLS, CDR2 YYNGEE. V gave up 4 bases and J gave up 4 bases, with 17 bases separating them. This CDR3 comprises 15 residues. The CDR3 bases are TGTGCCAGCAGCCCCCGCACCCTACGGGGAGAGACCCAGTACTTC. Amino acid sequence: CASSPRTLRGETQYF.

This chain uses TRBV11-2 with TRBJ2-7; 7 bases agree with TRBD2. CDR1 is SGHAT, CDR2 FQNNGV, per germline. CDR3 length: 14 amino acids. The trim removed 5 bases at V and 4 bases at J, leaving 8 bases unmatched. This CDR3 reads CASSPIRGGYEQYF. The CDR3 DNA reads TGTGCCAGCAGCCCCATTCGGGGAGGGTACGAGCAGTACTTC.